Presented here are 29 T cell receptor beta chains from one specimen sequenced in a study of identical twins. TCRdb recomputed calls from the 5' RACE reads with MiXCR, one row per CDR3 protein. Seen here are under 350,000 distinct CDR3 sequences, roughly 8.6% observed once, and the top ten hold around 7.1%. These data were likewise used in another study, on yellow fever vaccine responses in identical twins.

The sequenced sample was CD8+ T cells sorted from blood. The receptors shown here come from a woman under 30 in good health.

The genes are TRBV18 and TRBJ2-2, with 10 bases that match TRBD2. The V segment lost 2 bases and the J segment 0 bases; nucleotides outside the gene matches: 3. The CDR3 extends over 17 amino acids. Germline V gives CDR1 KGHSH, CDR2 LQKENI. The CDR3 bases are TGTGCCAGCTCACCAAGACTAGCGGGCCCGAACACCGGGGAGCTGTTTTTT. Encoded protein: CASSPRLAGPNTGELFF.

V is TRBV5-6 and J is TRBJ2-7, with TRBD1 identical over 11 bases. V shed 4 bases and J 7 bases; nucleotides not matched to a gene: 7. The length of the CDR3 is 14 residues. Germline V gene data show CDR1 as SGHDT and CDR2 as YYEEEE. CDR3 coding DNA: TGTGCCAGCAGCACCGGGGACAGGGGGAGGGAGCAGTACTTC. This sequence encodes CASSTGDRGREQYF.

This clonotype has only a few counts. The junction does not match germline at one end; this may be a read error. This sequence joins TRBV13 and TRBJ2-1; 11 bases are shared with TRBD2. CDR1 is PRHDT, CDR2 FYEKMQ, per germline (reference sequence). The CDR3 sequence is 15 residues long. This CDR3 is CASNLAGGPRNEQFF. CDR3 in DNA: TGTGCCAGCAACTTAGCGGGAGGGCCCCGAAATGAGCAGTTCTTC.

This clonotype has at least ten counts. V usage is TRBV7-9 and J usage is TRBJ2-5, with D possibly TRBD2 on 5 matching bases. This CDR3 spans 16 amino acids. V was trimmed by 6 bases and J by 5 bases, leaving 22 bases between them. Germline V gene lookup returns CDR1 SEHNR and CDR2 FQNEAQ (reference sequence). This chain's CDR3 is CASRPHPETIPETQYF. The CDR3 DNA reads TGTGCCAGCAGACCACATCCCGAGACTATTCCGGAGACCCAGTACTTC.

The chain links TRBV7-9 to TRBJ2-2; D is perhaps TRBD2 (6 bases). CDR1 is SEHNR, CDR2 FQNEAQ, per germline (reference sequence). The ends were cut back, 1 base at V and 2 bases at J, with 11 bases in the middle. The CDR3 length is 16 residues. CDR3: CASSLDGTANTGELFF. CDR3 bases: TGTGCCAGCAGCTTAGATGGGACTGCTAACACCGGGGAGCTGTTTTTT.

The J gene is TRBJ2-7, the V gene TRBV6-2 or TRBV6-3; possibly TRBD1 for D (6 bases). The CDR3 is 16 residues long. Germline loops: CDR1 MNHEY, CDR2 SVGEGT. V was trimmed by 4 bases and J by 1 base, leaving 17 bases between them. The CDR3 DNA reads TGTGCCAGCAGTTCTCGAGACCCCGGACAGTCCTACGAGCAGTACTTC. This gives the protein CASSSRDPGQSYEQYF.

The chain combines TRBV20-1 with TRBJ1-1; unclear D gene. V was trimmed by 4 bases and J by 3 bases, leaving 12 bases between them. The CDR3 sequence is 13 residues long. Germline V gene lookup returns CDR1 DFQATT and CDR2 SNEGSKA (reference sequence). The CDR3 spells CSAKPNGDTEAFF. The CDR3 coding sequence is TGCAGTGCTAAACCGAATGGGGACACTGAAGCTTTCTTT.

The J gene is TRBJ2-2, the V gene TRBV27, with 7 bases lining up with TRBD2. CDR1 and CDR2 (germline): MNHEY, SMNVEV (reference sequence). This CDR3 is built from 14 residues. Trimming took 4 bases from V and 8 from J; bases not matched to a gene: 7. This chain's CDR3 is CASSSRGGRGELFF. The DNA for the CDR3 is TGTGCCAGCAGTTCGCGGGGAGGGCGGGGGGAGCTGTTTTTT.

This clonotype came up many times. The chain carries TRBV7-9 and TRBJ2-7; tentatively, D is TRBD1 (7 bases). Trimming stripped 4 bases from V and 0 bases from J, with 10 bases between. Per germline, CDR1 SEHNR and CDR2 FQNEAQ (reference sequence). The CDR3 consists of 14 residues. CDR3 protein: CASSWGDSSYEQYF. For the CDR3, the DNA is TGTGCCAGCAGCTGGGGGGACAGCTCCTACGAGCAGTACTTC.

This clonotype appeared many times. V is TRBV28 and J is TRBJ1-3; the D is unclear. The V and J ends lost 3 bases and 4 bases respectively, with 7 bases between them. The length of the CDR3 is 13 residues. Germline values: CDR1 MDHEN, CDR2 SYDVKM. The CDR3 reads CASSLFRGNTIYF. The DNA of the CDR3 is TGTGCCAGCAGTTTGTTCCGGGGAAACACCATATATTTT.

This clonotype was counted a few times. This rearrangement joins TRBV7-6 to TRBJ2-3, with D unclear. Germline values: CDR1 SGHVS, CDR2 FNYEAQ. The length of the CDR3 is 16 residues. Trimming pared 0 bases from V and 4 bases from J, leaving 14 bases between. Written as DNA, the CDR3 is TGTGCCAGCAGCTTAGCCCTCGCCTTGATTTCAGATACGCAGTATTTT. Its translation is CASSLALALISDTQYF.

There are many counts of this clonotype. V is TRBV29-1 and J is TRBJ2-2; D gene unclear. This CDR3 is built from 12 residues. The germline gives CDR1 SQVTM, CDR2 ANQGSEA. Trimming took off 4 bases at V and 6 bases at J, with 9 bases between the two ends. CDR3 bases: TGCAGCGTTGGTGTGGTCGCCGGGGAGCTGTTTTTT. Protein: CSVGVVAGELFF.

Only a few counts were recorded for this clonotype. The V gene is TRBV12-3 or TRBV12-4, the J gene TRBJ2-1, with 8 bases identical to TRBD2. J was trimmed by 10 bases and V by 5 bases; bases with no gene match: 13. This CDR3 is built from 15 residues. Written as DNA, the CDR3 is TGTGCCAGCAGTCCCGGGACTAGACCTTTAAGAGAGCAGTTCTTC. This gives the protein CASSPGTRPLREQFF.

This clonotype was counted only a few times. The chain uses TRBV9 and TRBJ2-1, with 8 nucleotides matching TRBD1. V was pared by 3 bases and J by 8 bases, with 10 bases of the junction left unmatched. The V gene's germline CDR1 is SGDLS and CDR2 YYNGEE. The length of the CDR3 is 15 residues. CDR3 in amino acids: CASSARWGQVDEQFF. The DNA of the CDR3 is TGTGCCAGCAGCGCCCGTTGGGGACAGGTAGATGAGCAGTTCTTC.

This chain links TRBV27 with TRBJ2-7; 10 nucleotides line up with TRBD1. CDR3 length: 15 residues. Trimming removed 2 bases from V and 4 bases from J; junction bases left unmatched: 5. CDR1 and CDR2 (germline): MNHEY, SMNVEV (reference sequence). As DNA, the CDR3 is TGTGCCAGCAGTTTACTTTCGGACAGGGGGTACGAGCAGTACTTC. This sequence encodes CASSLLSDRGYEQYF.

The genes are TRBV20-1 and TRBJ2-1, with TRBD2 matching 11 bases. The germline gives CDR1 DFQATT, CDR2 SNEGSKA (reference sequence). There are 19 residues in the CDR3. With 0 bases clipped from V and 9 bases from J, the junction kept 19 bases outside the gene matches. CDR3 residues: CSARDLAEIAGGPGPEQFF. DNA for the CDR3: TGCAGTGCTAGAGACCTAGCCGAGATAGCGGGGGGGCCGGGTCCTGAGCAGTTCTTC.

This clonotype was detected only a few times. The genes are TRBV5-6 and TRBJ2-2; D unclear. V was trimmed by 1 base and J by 0 bases, leaving 16 bases between them. Germline-derived CDR1 and CDR2 are SGHDT and YYEEEE. This CDR3 contains 18 residues. This chain's CDR3 is CASSLWESPPTNTGELFF. DNA for the CDR3: TGTGCCAGCAGCTTGTGGGAATCCCCTCCGACGAACACCGGGGAGCTGTTTTTT.

Points on this clonotype: Germline and junction disagree at one end, which may indicate a read error. The chain is built from TRBV20-1 and TRBJ2-7; 12 bases align to TRBD1. Germline V lookup: CDR1 DFQATT, CDR2 SNEGSKA (reference sequence). The CDR3 runs to 17 residues. This chain's CDR3 is CSARGPLGTGGSHEQYF. The CDR3 DNA reads TGCAGTGCTAGGGGGCCTTTAGGGACAGGGGGCTCCCACGAGCAGTACTTC.

This clonotype has ten or more counts. The chain links TRBV15 to TRBJ2-3; possible D gene TRBD1, 5 bases. The V and J ends lost 0 bases and 4 bases respectively, with 8 bases between them. This CDR3 has 14 residues. Germline lookup yields CDR1 LNHNV and CDR2 YYDKDF (reference sequence). The CDR3 loop reads CATSRDRRADTQYF. The CDR3, as DNA: TGTGCCACCAGCAGAGATCGCAGGGCAGATACGCAGTATTTT.

This clonotype was found a few times. This chain links TRBV4-3 with TRBJ2-7, with 8 bases fitting TRBD2. This CDR3 has 17 residues. After removal of 0 bases from V and 1 base from J, the junction contained 8 bases not matched to a gene. Germline values: CDR1 LGHNA, CDR2 YSLEER. CDR3 bases: TGCGCCAGCAGCCAAGATCTTCAGCGGGAGTTTTCCTACGAGCAGTACTTC. This encodes CASSQDLQREFSYEQYF.

This clonotype was detected a few times. V and J are TRBV12-3 or TRBV12-4 and TRBJ2-7, with D perhaps TRBD1 (6 bases). Trimming shortened V by 6 bases and J by 0 bases, and 12 bases separated the two germline ends. CDR3 size: 14 residues. The CDR3 reads CASSYGQSSYEQYF. The CDR3 DNA sequence: TGTGCCAGCAGCTACGGACAGAGCTCCTACGAGCAGTACTTC.

CDR3 sequence reads: CSVELSEFGNTIYF. The CDR3 region has the DNA TGCAGCGTTGAATTATCGGAGTTTGGAAACACCATATATTTT. This rearrangement joins TRBV29-1 to TRBJ1-3; the D is unclear. The CDR3 is 14 residues long. The V end lost 2 bases, the J end lost 3 bases, and 11 bases lay between the germline ends. Per the germline V gene, CDR1 is SQVTM and CDR2 is ANQGSEA.

This clonotype came up many times. This rearrangement joins TRBV7-9 to TRBJ1-1, with D maybe TRBD1 (5 bases). This CDR3 spans 15 amino acids. Trimming removed 5 bases at V and 1 base at J, with 14 bases between. Germline CDR1 reads SEHNR; CDR2 reads FQNEAQ (reference sequence). CDR3 in DNA: TGTGCCAGCAGCGCTCGAGGGACCTGGAACACTGAAGCTTTCTTT. This gives the protein CASSARGTWNTEAFF.

This clonotype was picked up many times. This rearrangement joins TRBV12-3 or TRBV12-4 to TRBJ1-2; D is ambiguous. The V gene lost 5 bases and the J gene lost 3 bases, with 10 bases spanning the gap. The CDR3 runs 13 residues. Here the CDR3 DNA reads TGTGCCAGCAGTCCGACACTAGACTATGGCTACACCTTC. Amino acids: CASSPTLDYGYTF.

The table lists this clonotype with a few counts. J is TRBJ2-3 and V is TRBV4-3; tentatively, D is TRBD1 (5 bases). Looked up from germline, CDR1 is LGHNA and CDR2 is YSLEER. V was clipped by 2 bases and J by 5 bases, with 8 bases between them. This CDR3 has 13 amino acids. In nucleotides, the CDR3 is TGCGCCAGCAGCCAATACCAGGGAGATACGCAGTATTTT. Residues: CASSQYQGDTQYF.

This clonotype was found a few times. The chain links TRBV7-6 to TRBJ2-5; possible D gene TRBD2, 5 bases. Germline CDR1 SGHVS, CDR2 FNYEAQ. The length of the CDR3 is 13 residues. With 5 bases removed from V and 3 bases from J, the gap between germline ends came to 10 bases. The CDR3 region has the DNA TGTGCCAGCAGCCAGTGGCGGGAAGAGACCCAGTACTTC. It codes for CASSQWREETQYF.

This clonotype showed up just a few times. CDR3 bases: TGTGCCAGCAGCCCGGGACTAGCGGAGCGGGTTACGCAGTATTTT. It codes for CASSPGLAERVTQYF. The rearrangement uses TRBV14 and TRBJ2-3; 11 nucleotides line up with TRBD2. Trimming removed 4 bases from V and 8 bases from J; junction bases left unmatched: 8. The V gene's germline CDR1 is SGHDN and CDR2 FVKESK. This CDR3 contains 15 residues.

CDR3 sequence (DNA): TGCGCCAGCAGCTTGGACAGGGACGCCTACGAGCAGTACTTC. The encoded protein is CASSLDRDAYEQYF. The chain recombines TRBV5-1 with TRBJ2-7, with TRBD1 as a possible D gene (6 bases). Germline lookup yields CDR1 SGHRS and CDR2 YFSETQ. V dropped 0 bases and J dropped 2 bases, with 9 bases sitting between them. The CDR3 has 14 residues.

The chain is built from TRBV5-1 and TRBJ2-2, with unresolved D. The V gene's germline CDR1 is SGHRS and CDR2 YFSETQ. This CDR3 has 16 residues. V lost 1 base to trimming and J lost 6 bases, with 16 bases between them. CDR3 sequence (DNA): TGCGCCAGCAGCTTGTATTGGGAAGTTGGCGCCGGGGAGCTGTTTTTT. Amino acids: CASSLYWEVGAGELFF.